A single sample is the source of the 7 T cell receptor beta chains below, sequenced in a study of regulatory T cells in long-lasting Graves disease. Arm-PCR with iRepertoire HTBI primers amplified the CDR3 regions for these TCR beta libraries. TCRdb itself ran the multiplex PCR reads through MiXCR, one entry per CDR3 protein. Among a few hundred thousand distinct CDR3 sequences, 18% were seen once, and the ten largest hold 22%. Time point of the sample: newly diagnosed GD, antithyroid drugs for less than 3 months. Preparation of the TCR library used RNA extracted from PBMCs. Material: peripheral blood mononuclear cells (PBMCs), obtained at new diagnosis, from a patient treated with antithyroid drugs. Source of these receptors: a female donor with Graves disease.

In DNA form, the CDR3 reads TGCGCCAGCAGCCCCGGAGTAGCGGGAGGGCCCTGGGGCGAGCAGTACTTC. Translation: CASSPGVAGGPWGEQYF. The chain joins TRBV4-1 to TRBJ2-7, with 11 positions matching TRBD2. This CDR3 is 17 amino acids long. The germline V gene encodes CDR1 MGHRA and CDR2 YSYEKL. V lost 4 bases, J lost 6 bases, and 14 bases stayed unmatched.

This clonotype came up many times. CDR3: CASSPLAGEQPQHF. Written as DNA, the CDR3 is TGTGCCAGCAGTCCCCTCGCAGGGGAGCAGCCCCAGCATTTT. V and J are TRBV6-1 and TRBJ1-5, with D tentatively TRBD1 (6 bases). Trimming took 5 bases from V and 7 from J, leaving 15 bases between them. Germline CDR1 and CDR2: MNHNS and SASEGT. The CDR3 runs to 14 residues.

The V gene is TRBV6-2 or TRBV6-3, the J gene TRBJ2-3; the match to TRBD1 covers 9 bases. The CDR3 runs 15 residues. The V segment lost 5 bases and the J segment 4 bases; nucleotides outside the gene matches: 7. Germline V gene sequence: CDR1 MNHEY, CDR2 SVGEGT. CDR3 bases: TGTGCCAGCAGTATCGGGACAGGGTGGGCAGATACGCAGTATTTT. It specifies CASSIGTGWADTQYF.

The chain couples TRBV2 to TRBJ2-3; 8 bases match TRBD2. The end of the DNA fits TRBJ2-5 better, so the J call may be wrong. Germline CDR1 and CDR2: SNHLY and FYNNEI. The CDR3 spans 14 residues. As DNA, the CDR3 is TGTGCCAGCAAACCCAGCGGGAGACCTGAGACCCAGTACTTC. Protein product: CASKPSGRPETQYF.

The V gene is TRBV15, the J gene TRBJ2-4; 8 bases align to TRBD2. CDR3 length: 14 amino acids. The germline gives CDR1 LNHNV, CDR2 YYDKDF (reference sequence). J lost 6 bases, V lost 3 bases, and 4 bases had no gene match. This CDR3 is CATSRGLELNIQYF. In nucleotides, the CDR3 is TGTGCCACCAGCAGGGGACTAGAACTAAACATTCAGTACTTC.

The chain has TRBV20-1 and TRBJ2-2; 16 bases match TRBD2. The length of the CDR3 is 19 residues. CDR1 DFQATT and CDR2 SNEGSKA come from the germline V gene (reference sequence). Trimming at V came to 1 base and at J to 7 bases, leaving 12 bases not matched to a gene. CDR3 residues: CSARGTRGLAGGSGGELFF. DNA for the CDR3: TGCAGTGCTAGAGGAACCAGGGGACTAGCGGGAGGGTCAGGCGGGGAGCTGTTTTTT.

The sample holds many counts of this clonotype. The CDR3 sequence: CASNFTQRERETQYF. The CDR3 DNA follows: TGTGCCAGCAACTTCACTCAGCGGGAGAGGGAGACCCAGTACTTC. The chain has TRBV7-3 and TRBJ2-5, with 8 positions matching TRBD2. The junction had 12 bases not matched to a gene; V was cut back by 7 bases and J by 5 bases. Looked up from germline, CDR1 is SGHTA and CDR2 is FQGTGA. CDR3 size: 15 residues. Looking up the rest from reference TRBV7-3 and TRBJ2-5 gives the full variable domain: GAGVSQTPSNKVTEKGKYVELRCDPISGHTALYWYRQSLGQGPEFLIYFQGTGAADDSGLPNDRFFAVRPEGSVSTLKIQRTERGDSAVYLCASNFTQRERETQYFGPGTRLLVL.